Listed below are T cell receptor beta chains from one sample, sequenced in a study of response to subunit inactivated influenza vaccine. TCRdb re-analysed the RT-PCR reads in MiXCR, keeping a single row per CDR3 protein. The table records around 850,000 distinct CDR3 sequences, under 20% of them present only once. The specimen was PBMCs from blood, collected about 5 days after vaccination. All receptors come from a man aged 50 to 59 who received an inactivated influenza vaccine. The conserved cysteine and the conserved F or W are not part of the CDR3 here. Fields, in order: V gene, clone size, CDR3 protein. Size values are once, few and many counts, or a class for expanded clones, and some rows have none.

v_gene: TRBV5-5
abundance: NA
CDR3aa: ASSLLGSGQPYEQY

v_gene: TRBV30
abundance: NA
CDR3aa: AWSPGQGYGYT

v_gene: TRBV20-1
abundance: NA
CDR3aa: SARDRFGEQY

v_gene: TRBV7-9
abundance: NA
CDR3aa: ASKKGLARRETQY

v_gene: TRBV11-2
abundance: NA
CDR3aa: ASSLRTGLNTGELF

v_gene: TRBV20-1
abundance: few
CDR3aa: SASRRIMGNEQY

v_gene: TRBV5-6
abundance: many
CDR3aa: ASSLVRVAGDPTGELF

v_gene: TRBV4-2
abundance: few
CDR3aa: ASSQARVVQETQY

v_gene: TRBV4-1
abundance: NA
CDR3aa: ASSLLGSAPYGYT

v_gene: TRBV7-9
abundance: NA
CDR3aa: ASSLATGSVHEQY

v_gene: TRBV7-9
abundance: NA
CDR3aa: ASSWGRSTDTQY

v_gene: TRBV5-1
abundance: NA
CDR3aa: ASSLTAGVSYEQY

v_gene: TRBV5-1
abundance: many
CDR3aa: ASSLGQGLGEQY

v_gene: TRBV15
abundance: NA
CDR3aa: ATSSGDRGETQY

v_gene: TRBV5-8
abundance: NA
CDR3aa: ASSLAARGNYGYT

v_gene: TRBV12-3/TRBV12-4
abundance: NA
CDR3aa: ASTLFVGGLNEQF

v_gene: TRBV28
abundance: NA
CDR3aa: ASRRYRGTNTGELF

v_gene: TRBV12-3/TRBV12-4
abundance: few
CDR3aa: ASSTYPGIGELF

v_gene: TRBV10-3
abundance: NA
CDR3aa: AISEYPPSGRNNEQF

v_gene: TRBV6-7
abundance: NA
CDR3aa: ASSQEDRAPKGTGELF

v_gene: TRBV5-5
abundance: NA
CDR3aa: ASSLEGTVPSYEQY

v_gene: TRBV27
abundance: many
CDR3aa: ASSQTDSLRSPLH

v_gene: TRBV10-3
abundance: NA
CDR3aa: AISESRAWDSNQPQH

v_gene: TRBV6-1
abundance: few
CDR3aa: ASSRGTSGLGETQY

v_gene: TRBV12-3/TRBV12-4
abundance: few
CDR3aa: ASRPGTVRQPQH

v_gene: TRBV7-2
abundance: NA
CDR3aa: ASSSGQASYEQY

v_gene: TRBV2
abundance: NA
CDR3aa: ACGQGVMNTEAF